This TCR beta chain is drawn from a study of blood T cells in healthy people across ages. Each sample provided at least 6 micrograms of extracted total RNA. This clonotype was observed a few times. Its antigen is undetermined. Study-wide findings and caveats: Possibly confounding the expanded clonotype changes was the fact that donor CMV status was unknown.

It was with a sample-barcoded 5' primer and a J-beta primer mix that a second PCR of about 6 to 11 cycles was run. Every cDNA was tagged by a template-switch adaptor with 12 random nucleotides. TCRdb re-called the 5' RACE reads with MiXCR, one entry per CDR3 protein. The sample records hundreds of thousands of distinct CDR3 sequences, roughly 50% being singletons. Input material: blood. This sequence was found in a woman between 55 and 75 years old in good health.

CDR3 DNA: TGCAGCGTTGGGTCGGGACTAGCGGGAGTAGGTGAGCAGTTCTTC. Protein sequence: CSVGSGLAGVGEQFF. The V gene is TRBV29-1, the J gene TRBJ2-1; 14 bases line up with TRBD2. The CDR3 has 15 amino acids. Germline V gene lookup returns CDR1 SQVTM and CDR2 ANQGSEA. After removal of 4 bases from V and 9 bases from J, the junction contained 8 bases not matched to a gene.